This passage covers 8 T cell receptor beta chains from one sample sequenced in a study of tumor-infiltrating lymphocytes in primary liver carcinoma. A constant-region primer primed TCR beta cDNA synthesis from around 500 ng of total RNA. Three rounds of nested multiplex PCR with slightly modified ARM-PCR produced TCR beta libraries. Two initial PCR rounds of roughly 10 cycles each paired TRBV1-TRBV30 forward primers with a C-beta reverse primer. TCRdb recomputed calls from the multiplex PCR reads with MiXCR, one row per CDR3 protein. The sample contains about 300,000 distinct CDR3 sequences, 55% to 65% of which appear only once. In addition to blood RNA drawn from unsorted whole blood, germline DNA was extracted. The sequencing input was peripheral blood. The receptor set was obtained from a man aged 35 to 55 with primary liver carcinoma and hepatitis B virus infection.

On this clonotype: A much larger clone sits a single nucleotide away, making a read error possible. The chain has TRBV7-8 and TRBJ2-7; perhaps TRBD1 as D (6 bases). V was clipped by 1 base and J by 6 bases, with 13 bases between them. Looked up from germline, CDR1 is SGHVS and CDR2 is FQNEAQ. The CDR3 runs 14 residues. CDR3 loop: CASSLDRALAEQYF. In nucleotides, the CDR3 is TGTGCCAGCAGCTTAGACAGGGCACTCGCCGAGCAGTACTTC.

This clonotype was picked up many times. J is TRBJ2-5 and V is TRBV6-1; TRBD2 is a possible D gene (5 bases). Trimming left V 6 bases short and J 8 bases short, with 10 bases between. Germline CDR1 is MNHNS and CDR2 is SASEGT. The CDR3 length is 11 residues. CDR3 sequence reads: CASRSTGTQYF. The CDR3 DNA follows: TGTGCCAGCAGGAGCACGGGAACCCAGTACTTC.

The chain combines TRBV6-1 with TRBJ1-1; the D gene is possibly TRBD1 (5 bases). The CDR3 contains 16 residues. V was trimmed by 3 bases and J by 0 bases, leaving 14 bases between them. CDR1 is MNHNS, CDR2 SASEGT, per germline. The CDR3 loop reads CASSEPRGTMNTEAFF. CDR3 in DNA: TGTGCCAGCAGTGAGCCCCGAGGGACGATGAACACTGAAGCTTTCTTT.

This clonotype was seen a few times. An end of the junction does not agree with germline; a read error may underlie this. This chain uses TRBV5-1 with TRBJ1-6; tentative D call: TRBD1 (6 bases). Germline-derived CDR1 and CDR2 are SGHRS and YFSETQ. This CDR3 comprises 16 residues. The chain's CDR3 is CASSLALQGRNSPLHF. CDR3 DNA: TGCGCCAGCAGTTTGGCCCTACAGGGCAGGAATTCACCCCTCCACTTT. Full variable domain (remainder filled in from reference TRBV5-1 and TRBJ1-6): KAGVTQTPRYLIKTRGQQVTLSCSPISGHRSVSWYQQTPGQGLQFLFEYFSETQRNKGNFPGRFSGRQFSNSRSEMNVSTLELGDSALYLCASSLALQGRNSPLHFGNGTRLTVT.

This clonotype was found many times. The rearrangement uses TRBV6-6 and TRBJ2-5; TRBD2 matches 9 bases. This CDR3 is 15 amino acids long. CDR1 is MNHNY, CDR2 SVGAGI, per germline (reference sequence). V gave up 2 bases and J gave up 4 bases; unmatched junction bases: 5. As DNA, the CDR3 is TGTGCCAGCAGTTACGGAGCGGGAGGAGGAGAGACCCAGTACTTC. This encodes CASSYGAGGGETQYF.

Worth noting for this clonotype: A single base separates this from a much larger clone, so it may be a read error. The chain combines TRBV29-1 with TRBJ1-1; no reliable D call. The CDR3 sequence is 10 residues long. The germline V gene has CDR1 SQVTM and CDR2 ANQGSEA. CDR3: CSVVLGEALF. The CDR3 DNA is TGCAGCGTTGTCCTCGGCGAAGCTTTATTT.

Concerning this clonotype: With a much larger clone just one base away, this may be a read error. This likely comes from a read error, as the CDR3 has no conserved phenylalanine or tryptophan at its end. This chain joins TRBV10-3 and TRBJ2-3; 7 nucleotides match TRBD2. J was trimmed by 2 bases and V by 4 bases; bases with no gene match: 6. The CDR3 is made up of 15 amino acids. Germline assignment: CDR1 ENHRY and CDR2 SYGVKD. The DNA for the CDR3 is TGTGCCATCAGTGGGTCTAGCGGTTACACAGATACGCAGTATTTG. Translating it yields CAISGSSGYTDTQYL.

This clonotype showed up just once. An end of the junction does not agree with germline; a read error may underlie this. This sequence joins TRBV5-4 and TRBJ2-5, with D perhaps matching TRBD1 or TRBD2 (5 bases each). This CDR3 comprises 13 residues. The V gene's germline CDR1 is SGHNT and CDR2 YYREEE (reference sequence). This chain's CDR3 is CVSTIWGMGTQYF. The CDR3 nucleotides are TGTGTCAGCACCATTTGGGGGATGGGGACCCAGTACTTC. The variable domain in full, completed from reference TRBV5-4 and TRBJ2-5, reads ETGVTQSPTHLIKTRGQQVTLRCSSQSGHNTVSWYQQALGQGPQFIFQYYREEENGRGNFPPRFSGLQFPNYSSELNVNALELDDSALYLCVSTIWGMGTQYFGPGTRLLVL.